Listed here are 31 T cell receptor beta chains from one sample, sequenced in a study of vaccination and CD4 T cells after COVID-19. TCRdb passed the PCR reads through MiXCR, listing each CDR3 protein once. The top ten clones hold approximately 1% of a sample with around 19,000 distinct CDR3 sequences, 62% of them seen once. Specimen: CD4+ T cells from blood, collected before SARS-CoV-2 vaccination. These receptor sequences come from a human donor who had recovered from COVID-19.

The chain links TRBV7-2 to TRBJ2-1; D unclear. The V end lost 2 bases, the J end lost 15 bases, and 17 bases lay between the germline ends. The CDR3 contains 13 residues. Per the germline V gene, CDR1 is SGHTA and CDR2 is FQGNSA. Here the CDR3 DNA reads TGTGCCAGCAGCTTAATGCGGACGGATCGTTGGTTCTTC. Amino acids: CASSLMRTDRWFF.

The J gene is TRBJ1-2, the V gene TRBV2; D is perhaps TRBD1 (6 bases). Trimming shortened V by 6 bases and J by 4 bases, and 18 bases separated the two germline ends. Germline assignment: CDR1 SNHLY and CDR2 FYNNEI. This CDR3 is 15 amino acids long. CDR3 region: CASRVEGDLLYGYTF. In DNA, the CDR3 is TGTGCCAGCAGGGTTGAGGGGGATCTGCTCTATGGCTACACCTTC. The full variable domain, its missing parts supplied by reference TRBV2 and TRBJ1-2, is EPEVTQTPSHQVTQMGQEVILRCVPISNHLYFYWYRQILGQKVEFLVSFYNNEISEKSEIFDDQFSVERPDGSNFTLKIRSTKLEDSAMYFCASRVEGDLLYGYTFGSGTRLTVV.

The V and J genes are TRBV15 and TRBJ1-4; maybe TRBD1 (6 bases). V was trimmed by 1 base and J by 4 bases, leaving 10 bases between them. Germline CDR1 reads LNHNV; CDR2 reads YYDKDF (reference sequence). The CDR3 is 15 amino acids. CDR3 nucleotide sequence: TGTGCCACCAGCAGAGTCTTGGACAGTAATGAAAAACTGTTTTTT. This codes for CATSRVLDSNEKLFF. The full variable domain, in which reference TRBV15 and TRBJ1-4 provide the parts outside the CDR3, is DAMVIQNPRYQVTQFGKPVTLSCSQTLNHNVMYWYQQKSSQAPKLLFHYYDKDFNNEADTPDNFQSRRPNTSFCFLDIRSPGLGDTAMYLCATSRVLDSNEKLFFGSGTQLSVL.

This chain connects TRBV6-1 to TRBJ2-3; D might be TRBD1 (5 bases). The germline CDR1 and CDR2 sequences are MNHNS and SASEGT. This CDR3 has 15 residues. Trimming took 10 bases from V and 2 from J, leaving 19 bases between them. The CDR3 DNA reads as TGTGCCACCTGTAGACGACAGACATCCACAGATACGCAGTATTTT. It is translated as CATCRRQTSTDTQYF.

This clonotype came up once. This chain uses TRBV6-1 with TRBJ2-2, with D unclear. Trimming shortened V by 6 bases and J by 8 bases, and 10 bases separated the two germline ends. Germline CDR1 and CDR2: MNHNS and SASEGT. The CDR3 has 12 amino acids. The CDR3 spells CASRPVGGELFF. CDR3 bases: TGTGCCAGCAGGCCAGTGGGTGGGGAGCTGTTTTTT.

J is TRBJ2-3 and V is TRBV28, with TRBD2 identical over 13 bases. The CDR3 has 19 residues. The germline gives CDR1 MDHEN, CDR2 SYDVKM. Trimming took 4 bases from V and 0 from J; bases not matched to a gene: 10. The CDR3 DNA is TGTGCCAGCAGTTCGATACCGGGACTAGCGGGATCTAGCACAGATACGCAGTATTTT. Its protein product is CASSSIPGLAGSSTDTQYF. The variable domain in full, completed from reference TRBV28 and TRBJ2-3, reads DVKVTQSSRYLVKRTGEKVFLECVQDMDHENMFWYRQDPGLGLRLIYFSYDVKMKEKGDIPEGYSVSREKKERFSLILESASTNQTSMYLCASSSIPGLAGSSTDTQYFGPGTRLTVL.

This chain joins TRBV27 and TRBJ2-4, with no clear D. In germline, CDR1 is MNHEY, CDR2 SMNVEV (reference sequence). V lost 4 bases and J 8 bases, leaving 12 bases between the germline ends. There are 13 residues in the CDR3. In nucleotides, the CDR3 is TGTGCCAGCAGTTCCGACGGGTACGACATTCAGTACTTC. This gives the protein CASSSDGYDIQYF.

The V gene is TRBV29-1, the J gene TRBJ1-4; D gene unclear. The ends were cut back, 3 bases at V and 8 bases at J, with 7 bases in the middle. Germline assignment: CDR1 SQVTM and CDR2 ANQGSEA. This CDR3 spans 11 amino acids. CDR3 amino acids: CSVETDEKLFF. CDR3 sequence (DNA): TGCAGCGTTGAGACGGACGAAAAACTGTTTTTT.

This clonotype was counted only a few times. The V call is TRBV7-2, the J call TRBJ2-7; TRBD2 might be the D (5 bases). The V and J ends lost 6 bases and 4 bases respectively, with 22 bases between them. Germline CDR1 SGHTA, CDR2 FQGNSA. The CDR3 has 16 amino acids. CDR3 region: CASSGKMAGWNYEQYF. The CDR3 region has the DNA TGTGCCAGCAGTGGGAAGATGGCGGGTTGGAATTACGAGCAGTACTTC.

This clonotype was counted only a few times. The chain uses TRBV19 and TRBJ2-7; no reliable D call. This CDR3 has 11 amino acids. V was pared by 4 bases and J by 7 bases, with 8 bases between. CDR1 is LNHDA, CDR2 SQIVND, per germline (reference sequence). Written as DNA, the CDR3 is TGTGCCAGTAGTACCCCGACGGAGCAGTACTTC. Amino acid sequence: CASSTPTEQYF.

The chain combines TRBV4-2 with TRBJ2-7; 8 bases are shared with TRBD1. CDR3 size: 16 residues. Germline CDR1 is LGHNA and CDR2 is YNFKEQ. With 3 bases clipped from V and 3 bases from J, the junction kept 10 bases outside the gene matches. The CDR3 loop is CASSQPGTGGFYEQYF. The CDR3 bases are TGTGCCAGCAGCCAGCCCGGGACAGGTGGTTTCTACGAGCAGTACTTC.

This CDR3 is CASSFKLGRRRGTDTQYF. The CDR3 nucleotides are TGTGCCAGCAGCTTCAAACTGGGGCGGAGACGAGGCACAGATACGCAGTATTTT. The rearrangement links TRBV7-8 to TRBJ2-3; tentatively, D is TRBD1 (5 bases). CDR1 is SGHVS and CDR2 is FQNEAQ in the germline V gene. The length of the CDR3 is 18 residues. V lost 3 bases and J lost 1, with 20 bases in between.

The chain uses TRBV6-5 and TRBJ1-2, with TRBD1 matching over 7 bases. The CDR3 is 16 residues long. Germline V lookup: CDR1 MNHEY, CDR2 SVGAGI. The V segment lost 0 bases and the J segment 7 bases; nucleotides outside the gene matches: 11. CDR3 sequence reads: CASSYSEGGYDGGYTF. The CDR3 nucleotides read TGTGCCAGCAGTTACTCGGAAGGGGGCTATGATGGTGGCTACACCTTC.

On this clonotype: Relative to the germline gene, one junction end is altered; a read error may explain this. As DNA, the CDR3 is TGTGTCAGTAGGGCGGGAGGGACCTACGAGCAGTACTTC. Translated, it gives CVSRAGGTYEQYF. This chain connects TRBV19 to TRBJ2-7, with TRBD2 matching 9 bases. This CDR3 contains 13 residues. Per germline, CDR1 LNHDA and CDR2 SQIVND (reference sequence).

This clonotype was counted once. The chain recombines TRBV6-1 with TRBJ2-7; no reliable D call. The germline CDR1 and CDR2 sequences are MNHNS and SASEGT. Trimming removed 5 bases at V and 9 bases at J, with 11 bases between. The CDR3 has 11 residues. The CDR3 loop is CASSLPAVQYF. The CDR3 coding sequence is TGTGCCAGCAGTCTTCCCGCGGTGCAGTACTTC.

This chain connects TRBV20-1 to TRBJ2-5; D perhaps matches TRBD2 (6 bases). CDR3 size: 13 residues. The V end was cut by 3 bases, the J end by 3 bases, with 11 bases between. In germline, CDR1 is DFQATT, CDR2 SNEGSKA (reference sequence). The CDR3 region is CSARVEGKETQYF. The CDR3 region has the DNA TGCAGTGCTAGGGTGGAGGGAAAAGAGACCCAGTACTTC.

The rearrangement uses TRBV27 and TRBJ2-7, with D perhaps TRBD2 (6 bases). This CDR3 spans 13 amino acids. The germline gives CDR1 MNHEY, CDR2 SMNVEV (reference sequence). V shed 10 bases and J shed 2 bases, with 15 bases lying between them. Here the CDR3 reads CANPLAFPYEQYF. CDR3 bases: TGTGCCAACCCCCTAGCGTTCCCCTACGAGCAGTACTTC.

CDR3 DNA sequence: TGCAGTGCGCGGACAGGGATGGGTGGCTACACCTTC. This gives the protein CSARTGMGGYTF. The chain carries TRBV20-1 and TRBJ1-2; 8 nucleotides agree with TRBD1. With V trimmed by 6 bases and J by 7 bases, 7 bases remained unmatched. The CDR3 sequence is 12 residues long. Germline CDR1 DFQATT, CDR2 SNEGSKA (reference sequence).

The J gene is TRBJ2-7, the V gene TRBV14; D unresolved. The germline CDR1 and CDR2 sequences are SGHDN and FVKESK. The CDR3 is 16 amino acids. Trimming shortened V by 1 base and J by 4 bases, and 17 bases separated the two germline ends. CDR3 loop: CASSQGVQTNMYEQYF. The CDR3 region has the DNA TGTGCCAGCAGCCAAGGAGTACAAACGAATATGTACGAGCAGTACTTC.

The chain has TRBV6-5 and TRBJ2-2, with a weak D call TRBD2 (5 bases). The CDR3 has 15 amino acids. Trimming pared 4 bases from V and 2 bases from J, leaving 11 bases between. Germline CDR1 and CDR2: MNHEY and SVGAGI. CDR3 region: CASSLVATNTGELFF. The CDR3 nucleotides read TGTGCCAGCAGTTTGGTAGCGACCAACACCGGGGAGCTGTTTTTT.

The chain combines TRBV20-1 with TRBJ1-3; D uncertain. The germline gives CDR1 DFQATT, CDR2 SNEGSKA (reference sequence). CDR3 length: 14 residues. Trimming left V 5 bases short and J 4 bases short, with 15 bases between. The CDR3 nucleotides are TGCAGTGCTTCGTCGATAACCCTGGGAAACACCATATATTTT. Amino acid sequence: CSASSITLGNTIYF.

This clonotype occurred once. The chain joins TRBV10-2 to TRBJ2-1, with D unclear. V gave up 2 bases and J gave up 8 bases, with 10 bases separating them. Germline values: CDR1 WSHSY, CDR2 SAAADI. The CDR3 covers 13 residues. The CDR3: CASSEGPLDEQFF. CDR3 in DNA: TGCGCCAGCAGTGAGGGACCCCTTGATGAGCAGTTCTTC.

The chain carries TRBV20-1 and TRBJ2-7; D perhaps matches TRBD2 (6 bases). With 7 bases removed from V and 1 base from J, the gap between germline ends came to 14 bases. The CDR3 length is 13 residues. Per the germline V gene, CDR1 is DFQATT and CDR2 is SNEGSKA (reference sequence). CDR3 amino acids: CSGGDSRSYEQYF. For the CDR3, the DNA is TGCAGTGGAGGGGACTCGAGATCCTACGAGCAGTACTTC.

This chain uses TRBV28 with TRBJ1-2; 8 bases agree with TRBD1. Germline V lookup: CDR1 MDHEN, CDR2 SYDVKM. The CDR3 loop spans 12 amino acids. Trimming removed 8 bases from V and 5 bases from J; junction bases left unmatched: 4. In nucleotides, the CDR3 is TGTGCCAGCCAGGGGGCTTATTATGGCTACACCTTC. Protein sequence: CASQGAYYGYTF.

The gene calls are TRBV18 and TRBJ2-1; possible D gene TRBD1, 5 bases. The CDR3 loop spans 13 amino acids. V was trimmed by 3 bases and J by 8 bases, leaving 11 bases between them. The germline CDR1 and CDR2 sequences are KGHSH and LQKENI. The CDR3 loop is CASSPRQGDEQFF. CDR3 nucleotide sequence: TGTGCCAGCTCACCCCGGCAGGGCGATGAGCAGTTCTTC.

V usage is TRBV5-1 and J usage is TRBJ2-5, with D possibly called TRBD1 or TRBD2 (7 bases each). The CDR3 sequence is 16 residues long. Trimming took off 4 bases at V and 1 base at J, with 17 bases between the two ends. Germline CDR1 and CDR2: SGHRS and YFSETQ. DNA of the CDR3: TGCGCCAGCAGCCTGTACAGGGGCGGGGGCCAAGAGACCCAGTACTTC. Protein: CASSLYRGGGQETQYF.

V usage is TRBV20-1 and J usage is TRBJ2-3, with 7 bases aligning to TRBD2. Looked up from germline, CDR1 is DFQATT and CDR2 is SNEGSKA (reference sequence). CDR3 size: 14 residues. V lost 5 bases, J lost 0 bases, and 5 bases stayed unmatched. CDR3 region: CSAASGDSTDTQYF. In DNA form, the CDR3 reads TGCAGTGCTGCGAGCGGGGACAGCACAGATACGCAGTATTTT.

The DNA of the CDR3 is TGTGCCAGCAGCTTGGGGCGGGAGAGCCACGAGCAGTACTTC. Protein: CASSLGRESHEQYF. The chain employs TRBV5-4 and TRBJ2-7; 7 bases align to TRBD2. Germline V gene lookup returns CDR1 SGHNT and CDR2 YYREEE (reference sequence). J lost 5 bases, V lost 0 bases, and 5 bases had no gene match. The CDR3 is 14 amino acids.

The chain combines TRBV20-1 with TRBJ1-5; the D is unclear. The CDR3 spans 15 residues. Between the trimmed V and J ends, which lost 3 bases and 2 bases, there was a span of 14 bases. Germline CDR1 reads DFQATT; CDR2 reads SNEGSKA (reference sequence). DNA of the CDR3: TGCAGTGCTAGGGCCAGCTTGGAGGGCAATCAGCCCCAGCATTTT. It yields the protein CSARASLEGNQPQHF.

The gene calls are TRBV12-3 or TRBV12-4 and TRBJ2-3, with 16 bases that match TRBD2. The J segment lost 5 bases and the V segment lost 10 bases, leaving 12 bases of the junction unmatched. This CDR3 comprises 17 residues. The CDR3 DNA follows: TGTGCCACCGGGGGGACTAGCGGGAGGGTGACGGAAGATACGCAGTATTTT. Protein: CATGGTSGRVTEDTQYF.

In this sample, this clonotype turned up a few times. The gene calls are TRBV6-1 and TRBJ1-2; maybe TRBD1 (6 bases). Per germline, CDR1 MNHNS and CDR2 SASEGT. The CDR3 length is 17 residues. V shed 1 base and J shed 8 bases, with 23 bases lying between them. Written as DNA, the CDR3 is TGTGCCAGCAGTGAAGGGGTAGCCGGGACACGCCTCGGGGGCTACACCTTC. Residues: CASSEGVAGTRLGGYTF.